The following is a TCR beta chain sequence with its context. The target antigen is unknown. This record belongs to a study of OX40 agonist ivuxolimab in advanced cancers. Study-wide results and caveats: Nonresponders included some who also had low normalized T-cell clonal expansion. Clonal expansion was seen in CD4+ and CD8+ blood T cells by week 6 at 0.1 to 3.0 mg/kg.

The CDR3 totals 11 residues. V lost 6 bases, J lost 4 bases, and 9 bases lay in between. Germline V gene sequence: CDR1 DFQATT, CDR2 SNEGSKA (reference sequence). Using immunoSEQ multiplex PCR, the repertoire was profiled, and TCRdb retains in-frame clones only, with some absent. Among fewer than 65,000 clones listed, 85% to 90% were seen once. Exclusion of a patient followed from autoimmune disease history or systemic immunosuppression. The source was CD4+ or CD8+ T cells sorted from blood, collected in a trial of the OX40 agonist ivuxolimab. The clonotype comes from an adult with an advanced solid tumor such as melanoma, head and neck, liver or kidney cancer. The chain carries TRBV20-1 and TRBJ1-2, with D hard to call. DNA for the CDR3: TGCAGTGCCCCAGGAAGCTATGGCTACACCTTC. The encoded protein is CSAPGSYGYTF.